A selection of T cell receptor beta chains follows, all from one sample in a study of T cells after yellow fever vaccination. MiXCR, run by TCRdb on the 5' RACE reads, gives a single entry per CDR3 protein. The profile covers over 110,000 distinct CDR3 sequences, with roughly 8.2% appearing a single time and roughly 0.73% taken by the ten largest. This sample comprised CD4+ T cells sorted from PBMCs, obtained 5 days after the yellow fever booster vaccination. The receptors were sampled from a man between 25 and 39 years old who received the YFV17D yellow fever vaccine. CDR3s include the opening cysteine and the closing phenylalanine or tryptophan. Fields, in order: clone size, V gene, J gene, CDR3 protein. Size is omitted from some rows. Given values are once, few, many or a class for expanded clones.

clone_size: .
v_call: TRBV27
j_call: TRBJ2-4
cdr3_aa: CARAGLGKNIQYF

clone_size: many
v_call: TRBV5-5
j_call: TRBJ2-5
cdr3_aa: CASSLHFASRETQYF

clone_size: many
v_call: TRBV20-1
j_call: TRBJ2-3
cdr3_aa: CSARDGDTRGDTQYF

clone_size: many
v_call: TRBV20-1
j_call: TRBJ2-3
cdr3_aa: CSASIGGRWDTQYF

clone_size: .
v_call: TRBV5-1
j_call: TRBJ1-3
cdr3_aa: CASSKGQAITGNTIYF

clone_size: many
v_call: TRBV6-5
j_call: TRBJ2-1
cdr3_aa: CASRTRRGNEQFF

clone_size: many
v_call: TRBV6-1
j_call: TRBJ2-1
cdr3_aa: CATQSPGRVREQFF

clone_size: many
v_call: TRBV4-1
j_call: TRBJ2-3
cdr3_aa: CASSPSETTDTQYF

clone_size: many
v_call: TRBV7-9
j_call: TRBJ2-4
cdr3_aa: CASSYPGESKNIQYF

clone_size: many
v_call: TRBV5-1
j_call: TRBJ2-2
cdr3_aa: CASSPRNTGELFF

clone_size: many
v_call: TRBV20-1
j_call: TRBJ1-1
cdr3_aa: CSASLGGTTEAFF

clone_size: .
v_call: TRBV7-2
j_call: TRBJ2-7
cdr3_aa: CASSSSLGVTEQYF

clone_size: many
v_call: TRBV7-6
j_call: TRBJ2-1
cdr3_aa: CASSSGLAGVGRSYNEQFF

clone_size: many
v_call: TRBV9
j_call: TRBJ2-1
cdr3_aa: CASSTGHGIYNEQFF

clone_size: many
v_call: TRBV18
j_call: TRBJ2-1
cdr3_aa: CASSPVIAGHNEQFF

clone_size: many
v_call: TRBV29-1
j_call: TRBJ2-2
cdr3_aa: CSVGKAGGSVELFF

clone_size: .
v_call: TRBV3-1
j_call: TRBJ1-2
cdr3_aa: CASSPGQRISGGYTF

clone_size: many
v_call: TRBV3-1
j_call: TRBJ2-5
cdr3_aa: CASSQQIPETQYF

clone_size: .
v_call: TRBV20-1
j_call: TRBJ2-2
cdr3_aa: CCARGGSRQTNTGELFF

clone_size: few
v_call: TRBV29-1
j_call: TRBJ1-2
cdr3_aa: CSVEGRLTYGYTF

clone_size: many
v_call: TRBV12-3/TRBV12-4
j_call: TRBJ1-5
cdr3_aa: CASTSQGNGNQPQHF

clone_size: many
v_call: TRBV3-1
j_call: TRBJ1-6
cdr3_aa: CASSQQGDSPLHF

clone_size: few
v_call: TRBV5-4
j_call: TRBJ2-7
cdr3_aa: CASSLTIGGHEQYF

clone_size: .
v_call: TRBV19
j_call: TRBJ2-2
cdr3_aa: CASSRGTGEGTGELFF

clone_size: many
v_call: TRBV6-2/TRBV6-3
j_call: TRBJ2-3
cdr3_aa: CASSLGGAQYF

clone_size: .
v_call: TRBV6-2/TRBV6-3
j_call: TRBJ2-1
cdr3_aa: CASRGVFSSYNEQFF

clone_size: .
v_call: TRBV14
j_call: TRBJ2-7
cdr3_aa: CASSQGHRTGGEQYF

clone_size: many
v_call: TRBV7-2
j_call: TRBJ2-7
cdr3_aa: CASSYQREEQYF

clone_size: many
v_call: TRBV18
j_call: TRBJ2-1
cdr3_aa: CASSPQGGEQFF

clone_size: many
v_call: TRBV7-6
j_call: TRBJ2-6
cdr3_aa: CASSLRQGSSGANVLTF

clone_size: .
v_call: TRBV20-1
j_call: TRBJ1-2
cdr3_aa: CSARISRNYGYTF

clone_size: many
v_call: TRBV9
j_call: TRBJ2-3
cdr3_aa: CASSGGALFTDTQYF

clone_size: many
v_call: TRBV7-3
j_call: TRBJ2-3
cdr3_aa: CASSSGTSLDTQYF

clone_size: many
v_call: TRBV30
j_call: TRBJ2-1
cdr3_aa: CAWSVTGYNEQFF

clone_size: few
v_call: TRBV6-5
j_call: TRBJ2-5
cdr3_aa: CASSYPGGGGGETQYF

clone_size: few
v_call: TRBV11-2
j_call: TRBJ2-7
cdr3_aa: CASSSRAPAQVETYEQYF

clone_size: many
v_call: TRBV5-6
j_call: TRBJ2-1
cdr3_aa: CASSLDILRGNEQFF

clone_size: few
v_call: TRBV3-1
j_call: TRBJ1-1
cdr3_aa: CASSQADRQAFF

clone_size: many
v_call: TRBV7-9
j_call: TRBJ2-3
cdr3_aa: CASSLRGRTDTQYF

clone_size: many
v_call: TRBV28
j_call: TRBJ2-3
cdr3_aa: CASSPTGDSTDTQYF

clone_size: many
v_call: TRBV7-9
j_call: TRBJ2-1
cdr3_aa: CASSSAMSHEQFF

clone_size: many
v_call: TRBV7-6
j_call: TRBJ2-1
cdr3_aa: CASSVTPPPYNEQFF

clone_size: many
v_call: TRBV18
j_call: TRBJ2-4
cdr3_aa: CASSPPVGTGRNIQYF

clone_size: many
v_call: TRBV4-1
j_call: TRBJ2-1
cdr3_aa: CASSQGWRIVEQFF

clone_size: many
v_call: TRBV5-1
j_call: TRBJ2-1
cdr3_aa: CASSLALLAGAYNEQFF

clone_size: many
v_call: TRBV28
j_call: TRBJ2-7
cdr3_aa: CASSFLRDTGYEQYF

clone_size: many
v_call: TRBV5-1
j_call: TRBJ2-1
cdr3_aa: CATESTGIARISYNEQFF

clone_size: many
v_call: TRBV20-1
j_call: TRBJ2-1
cdr3_aa: CSGGSPKEQFF

clone_size: few
v_call: TRBV12-3/TRBV12-4
j_call: TRBJ2-3
cdr3_aa: CASSLGTSGSLGTDTQYF

clone_size: few
v_call: TRBV5-6
j_call: TRBJ2-4
cdr3_aa: CASSYGTGKNIQYF

clone_size: many
v_call: TRBV27
j_call: TRBJ2-7
cdr3_aa: CASSLSLGGRGYEQYF

clone_size: many
v_call: TRBV5-1
j_call: TRBJ2-3
cdr3_aa: CASSVGTPQGDTQYF

clone_size: many
v_call: TRBV29-1
j_call: TRBJ1-5
cdr3_aa: CSVATGGESNQPQHF

clone_size: many
v_call: TRBV2
j_call: TRBJ2-3
cdr3_aa: CASSPGTSGSPDTQYF

clone_size: many
v_call: TRBV4-2
j_call: TRBJ1-1
cdr3_aa: CASSQDRGVREAFF

clone_size: many
v_call: TRBV12-3/TRBV12-4
j_call: TRBJ2-7
cdr3_aa: CASRPDRVSYEQYF

clone_size: many
v_call: TRBV20-1
j_call: TRBJ1-5
cdr3_aa: CSARDRGPLYSNQPQHF